Below are 5 T cell receptor beta chains sequenced from a single sample in a study of shared clonotypes between healthy human individuals. The method was immunoSEQ multiplex PCR; TCRdb's version includes in-frame clones alone and lacks a portion of them. Seen here are around 480,000 clones, roughly 79% observed once, and the top ten hold approximately 12%. The sequencing sample was made of PBMCs. Receptor source: a woman aged 40 to 50 in good health. Some clones in this sample may be carry-over from other donors' samples.

This clone was observed a few times. CDR3 coding DNA: TGCAGCGCAAAGGGTCTTAACACTGAAGCTTTCTTT. Translating it yields CSAKGLNTEAFF. The chain joins TRBV29-1 to TRBJ1-1; D is uncertain. The CDR3 runs to 12 residues. V was trimmed by 7 bases and J by 2 bases, leaving 11 bases between them. Germline CDR1 SQVTM, CDR2 ANQGSEA.

V is TRBV2 and J is TRBJ2-7; D remains ambiguous. The CDR3 extends over 12 amino acids. V lost 4 bases to trimming and J lost 3 bases, with 7 bases between them. Looked up from germline, CDR1 is SNHLY and CDR2 is FYNNEI. Here the CDR3 DNA reads TGTGCCAGCAGTGTGGGCTTCTACGAGCAGTACTTC. This translates into CASSVGFYEQYF.

The gene calls are TRBV10-1 and TRBJ1-1; D is uncertain. The CDR3 is 13 residues long. CDR1 and CDR2 from the germline V gene are WNHNN and SYGVQD (reference sequence). V shed 3 bases and J shed 4 bases, with 9 bases lying between them. CDR3 nucleotides: TGCGCCAGCAGTGAAGGTGAATTCACTGAAGCTTTCTTT. It codes for CASSEGEFTEAFF.

The CDR3 coding sequence is TGCGCCAGCAGCTTGGGTCCGGGACAGGGTACTGAAGCTTTCTTT. Encoded protein: CASSLGPGQGTEAFF. The chain joins TRBV5-1 to TRBJ1-1, with TRBD1 matching over 9 bases. Germline loops: CDR1 SGHRS, CDR2 YFSETQ. V dropped 0 bases and J dropped 5; count of bases not matched to a gene: 5. The CDR3 runs 15 residues. The variable domain in full, completed from reference TRBV5-1 and TRBJ1-1, reads KAGVTQTPRYLIKTRGQQVTLSCSPISGHRSVSWYQQTPGQGLQFLFEYFSETQRNKGNFPGRFSGRQFSNSRSEMNVSTLELGDSALYLCASSLGPGQGTEAFFGQGTRLTVV.

V gene TRBV6-5 combines with J gene TRBJ1-5; 8 bases are a match to TRBD1. CDR3 length: 15 residues. Trimming cost V 0 bases and J 6 bases; bases outside gene matches: 4. CDR1 and CDR2 from the germline V gene are MNHEY and SVGAGI. DNA for the CDR3: TGTGCCAGCAGTTACTCGAGCGACAGGGGTCAGCCCCAGCATTTT. Residues: CASSYSSDRGQPQHF.